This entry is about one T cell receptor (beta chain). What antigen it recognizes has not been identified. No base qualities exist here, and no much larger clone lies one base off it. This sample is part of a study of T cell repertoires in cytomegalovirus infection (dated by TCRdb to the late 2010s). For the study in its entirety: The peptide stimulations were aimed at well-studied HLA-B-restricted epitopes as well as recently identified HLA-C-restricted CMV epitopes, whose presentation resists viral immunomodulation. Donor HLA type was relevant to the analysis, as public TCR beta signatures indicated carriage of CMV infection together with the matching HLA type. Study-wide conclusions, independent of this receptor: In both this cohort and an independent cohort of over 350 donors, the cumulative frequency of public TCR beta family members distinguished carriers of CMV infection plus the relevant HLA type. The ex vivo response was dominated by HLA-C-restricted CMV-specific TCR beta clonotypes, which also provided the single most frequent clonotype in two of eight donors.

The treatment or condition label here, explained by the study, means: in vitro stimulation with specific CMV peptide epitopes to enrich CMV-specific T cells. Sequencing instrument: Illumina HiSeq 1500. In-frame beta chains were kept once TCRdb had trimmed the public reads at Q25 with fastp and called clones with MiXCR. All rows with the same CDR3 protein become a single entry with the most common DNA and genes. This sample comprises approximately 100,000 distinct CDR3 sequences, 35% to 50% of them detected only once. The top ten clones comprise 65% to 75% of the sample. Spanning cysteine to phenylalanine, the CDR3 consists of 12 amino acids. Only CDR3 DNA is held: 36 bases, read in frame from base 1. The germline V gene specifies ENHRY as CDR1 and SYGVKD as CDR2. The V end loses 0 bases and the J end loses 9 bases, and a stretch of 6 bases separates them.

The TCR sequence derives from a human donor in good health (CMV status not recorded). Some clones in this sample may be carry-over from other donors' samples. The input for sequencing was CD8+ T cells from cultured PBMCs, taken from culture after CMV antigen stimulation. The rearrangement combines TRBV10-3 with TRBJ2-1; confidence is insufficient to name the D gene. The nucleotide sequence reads TGTGCCATCAGTGAGTCCGGGTTTGAGCAGTTCTTC. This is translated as CAISESGFEQFF.